What follows is one T cell receptor beta chain and its context. In the authors' methods: How many nucleated cells were present was estimated from reference gene primer amplification. Assay: immunoSEQ multiplex PCR; the TCRdb copy retains only in-frame clones and omits some. Clone size and the V and J calls come from that table; the DNA yielded D and trimming. The sample has about 180,000 clones; around 90% are singletons. The data belong to a study of blood T cell repertoires in COVID-19. The overall study: Collection of acute and convalescent COVID-19 samples took place in the United States, Italy and Spain. The analysed material was cDNA or gDNA that came from T cells, B-cell-depleted T cells, or PBMCs.

The sequenced material came from peripheral blood. This receptor was obtained from a woman aged 50 to 65 with acute or convalescent COVID-19.

The CDR3 coding sequence is TGTGCCAGTAGTATGCGGCAGCGGGGTTTGGCAGATACGCAGTATTTT. This encodes CASSMRQRGLADTQYF. The rearrangement joins TRBV19 to TRBJ2-3; 7 bases map to TRBD2. With 3 bases clipped from V and 4 bases from J, the junction kept 10 bases outside the gene matches. Per germline, CDR1 LNHDA and CDR2 SQIVND (reference sequence). The CDR3 is 16 amino acids.